Here is one T cell receptor beta chain with its context. As yet, its antigen is unknown. This sample was taken from a study of cytotoxic CD8 clonotypes in ibrutinib-treated CLL. Study conclusions and caveats: Public clonotypes occurred uncommonly; on treatment, they contracted or remained stable. Exceeding age-matched healthy donors, baseline clonality also tracked the counts of circulating CD8+ T cells. Progressing and sustained-remission patients had different sampling times.

Sequencing used immunoSEQ multiplex PCR; TCRdb keeps in-frame clones, though not all of them. The sample includes over 95,000 clones, about 53% of them seen just once. This CDR3 is 13 amino acids long. Trimming stripped 1 base from V and 4 bases from J, with 8 bases between. CDR1 SGHTA and CDR2 FQGNSA come from the germline V gene. The sequence was obtained from a human donor with chronic lymphocytic leukemia. This chain links TRBV7-2 with TRBJ2-7, with D unclear. The sequenced sample was PBMCs, obtained after 24 months of ibrutinib treatment. CDR3 loop: CASSLEMGYEQYF. CDR3 nucleotides: TGTGCCAGCAGCTTAGAAATGGGGTACGAGCAGTACTTC.